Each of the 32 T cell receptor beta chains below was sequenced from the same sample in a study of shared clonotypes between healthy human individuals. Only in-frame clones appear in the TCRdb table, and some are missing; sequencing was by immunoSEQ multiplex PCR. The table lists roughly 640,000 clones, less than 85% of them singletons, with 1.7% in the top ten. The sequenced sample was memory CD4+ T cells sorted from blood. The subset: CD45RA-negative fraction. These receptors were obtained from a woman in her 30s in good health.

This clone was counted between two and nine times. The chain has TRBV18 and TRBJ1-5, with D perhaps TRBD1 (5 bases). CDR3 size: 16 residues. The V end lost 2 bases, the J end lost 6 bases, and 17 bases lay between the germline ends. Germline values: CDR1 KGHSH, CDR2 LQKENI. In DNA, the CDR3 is TGTGCCAGCTCACCAGGGGGGTTCGGGGTAGGTCAGCCCCAGCATTTT. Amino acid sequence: CASSPGGFGVGQPQHF.

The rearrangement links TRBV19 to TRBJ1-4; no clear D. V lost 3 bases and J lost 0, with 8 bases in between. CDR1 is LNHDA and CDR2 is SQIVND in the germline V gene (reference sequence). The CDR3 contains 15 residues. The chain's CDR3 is CASSIMDATNEKLFF. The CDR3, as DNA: TGTGCCAGTAGTATTATGGATGCAACTAATGAAAAACTGTTTTTT.

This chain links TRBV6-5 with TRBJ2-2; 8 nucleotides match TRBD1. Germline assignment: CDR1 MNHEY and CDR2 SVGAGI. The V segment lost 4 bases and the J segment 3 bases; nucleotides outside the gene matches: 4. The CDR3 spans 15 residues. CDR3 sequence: CASSLGQAHTGELFF. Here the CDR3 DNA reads TGTGCCAGCAGTTTGGGACAGGCGCACACCGGGGAGCTGTTTTTT.

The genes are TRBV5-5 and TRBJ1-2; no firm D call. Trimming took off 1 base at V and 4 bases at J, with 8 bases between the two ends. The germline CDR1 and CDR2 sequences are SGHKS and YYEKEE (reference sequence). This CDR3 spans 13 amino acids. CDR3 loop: CASSLTVIYGYTF. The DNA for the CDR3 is TGTGCCAGCAGCTTGACGGTGATCTATGGCTACACCTTC.

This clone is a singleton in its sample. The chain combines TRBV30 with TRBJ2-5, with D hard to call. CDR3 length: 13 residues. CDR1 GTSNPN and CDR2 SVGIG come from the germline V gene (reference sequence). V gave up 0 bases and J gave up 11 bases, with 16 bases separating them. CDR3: CAWSVYGPTQQYF. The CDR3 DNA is TGTGCCTGGAGTGTTTACGGGCCTACGCAGCAGTACTTC.

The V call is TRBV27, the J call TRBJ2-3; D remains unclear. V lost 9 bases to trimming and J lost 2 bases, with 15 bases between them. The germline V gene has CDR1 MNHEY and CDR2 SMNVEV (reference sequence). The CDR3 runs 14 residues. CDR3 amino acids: CARLYGGTTDTQYF. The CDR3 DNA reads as TGTGCCAGACTTTACGGCGGAACCACAGATACGCAGTATTTT.

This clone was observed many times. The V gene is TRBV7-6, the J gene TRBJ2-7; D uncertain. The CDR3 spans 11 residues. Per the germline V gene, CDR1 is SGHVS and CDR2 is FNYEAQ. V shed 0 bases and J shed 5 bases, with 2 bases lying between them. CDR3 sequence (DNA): TGTGCCAGCAGCTTAGCGGACGAGCAGTACTTC. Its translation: CASSLADEQYF.

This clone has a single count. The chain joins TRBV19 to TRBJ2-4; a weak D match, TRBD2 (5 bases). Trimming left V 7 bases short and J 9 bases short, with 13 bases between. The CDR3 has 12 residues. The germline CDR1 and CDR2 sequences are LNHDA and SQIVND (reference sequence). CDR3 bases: TGTGCCAGTACAGGCCTCGGAGGCATTCAGTACTTC. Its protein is CASTGLGGIQYF. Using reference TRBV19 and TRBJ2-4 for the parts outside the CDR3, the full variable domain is DGGITQSPKYLFRKEGQNVTLSCEQNLNHDAMYWYRQDPGQGLRLIYYSQIVNDFQKGDIAEGYSVSREKKESFPLTVTSAQKNPTAFYLCASTGLGGIQYFGAGTRLSVL.

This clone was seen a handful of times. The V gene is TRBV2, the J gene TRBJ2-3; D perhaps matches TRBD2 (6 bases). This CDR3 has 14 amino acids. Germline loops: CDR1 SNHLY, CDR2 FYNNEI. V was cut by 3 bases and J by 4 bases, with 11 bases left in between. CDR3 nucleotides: TGTGCCAGCAGTGAGGCCTCGGGAGCAGATACGCAGTATTTT. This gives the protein CASSEASGADTQYF.

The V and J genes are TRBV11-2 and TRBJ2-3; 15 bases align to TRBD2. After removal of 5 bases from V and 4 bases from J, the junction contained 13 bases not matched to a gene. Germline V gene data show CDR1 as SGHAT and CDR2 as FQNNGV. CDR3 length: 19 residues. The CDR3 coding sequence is TGTGCCAGCAGCCCGGGACTAGCGGGAGGAGGACTCTTCTCAGATACGCAGTATTTT. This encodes CASSPGLAGGGLFSDTQYF.

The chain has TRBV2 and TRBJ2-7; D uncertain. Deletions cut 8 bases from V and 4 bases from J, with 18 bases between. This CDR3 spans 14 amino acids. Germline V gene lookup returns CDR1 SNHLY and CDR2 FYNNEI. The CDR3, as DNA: TGTGCCAGCGATAGGGTGGATTCCACTTACGAGCAGTACTTC. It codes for CASDRVDSTYEQYF.

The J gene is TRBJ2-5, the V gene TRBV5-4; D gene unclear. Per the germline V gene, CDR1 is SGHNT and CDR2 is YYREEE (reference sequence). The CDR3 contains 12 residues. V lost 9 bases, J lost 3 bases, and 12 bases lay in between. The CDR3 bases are TGTGCCACCCGGGCAGAGAAAGAGACCCAGTACTTC. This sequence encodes CATRAEKETQYF.

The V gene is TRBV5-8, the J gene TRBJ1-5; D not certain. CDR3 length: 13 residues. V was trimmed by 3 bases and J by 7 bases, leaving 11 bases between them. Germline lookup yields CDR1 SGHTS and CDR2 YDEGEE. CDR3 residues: CASSSTGAQPQHF. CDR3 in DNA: TGTGCCAGCAGCTCGACGGGTGCCCAGCCCCAGCATTTT.

CDR3 nucleotides: TGTGCCATCAGTTGGGCCCCCGGGGACACCGGGGAGCTGTTTTTT. Translation: CAISWAPGDTGELFF. The chain joins TRBV10-3 to TRBJ2-2, with a weak D call TRBD2 (5 bases). Trimming cost V 5 bases and J 3 bases, with 13 bases left between them. Per germline, CDR1 ENHRY and CDR2 SYGVKD. The CDR3 is 15 amino acids.

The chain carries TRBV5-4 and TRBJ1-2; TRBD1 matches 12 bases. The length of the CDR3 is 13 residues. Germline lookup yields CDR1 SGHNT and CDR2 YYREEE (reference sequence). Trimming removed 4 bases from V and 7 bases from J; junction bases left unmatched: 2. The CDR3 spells CASSRDRGLGYTF. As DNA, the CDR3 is TGTGCCAGCAGCAGGGACAGGGGGCTTGGCTACACCTTC.

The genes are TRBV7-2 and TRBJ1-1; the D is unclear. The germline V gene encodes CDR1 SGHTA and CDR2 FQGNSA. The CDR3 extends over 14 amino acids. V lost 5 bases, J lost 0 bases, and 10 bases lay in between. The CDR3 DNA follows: TGTGCCAGCAGCCCCCGGGTAGTGAACACTGAAGCTTTCTTT. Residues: CASSPRVVNTEAFF.

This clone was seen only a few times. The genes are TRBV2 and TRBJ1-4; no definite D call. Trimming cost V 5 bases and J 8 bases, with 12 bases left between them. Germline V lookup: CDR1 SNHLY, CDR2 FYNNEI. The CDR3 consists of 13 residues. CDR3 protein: CASSKARGEKLFF. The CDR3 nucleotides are TGTGCCAGCAGTAAGGCTCGCGGAGAAAAACTGTTTTTT.

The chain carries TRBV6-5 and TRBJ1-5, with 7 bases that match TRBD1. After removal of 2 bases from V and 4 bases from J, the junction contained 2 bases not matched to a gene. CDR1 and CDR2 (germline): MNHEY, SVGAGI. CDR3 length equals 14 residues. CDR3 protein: CASSYGDRNQPQHF. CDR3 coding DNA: TGTGCCAGCAGTTACGGGGACAGAAATCAGCCCCAGCATTTT.

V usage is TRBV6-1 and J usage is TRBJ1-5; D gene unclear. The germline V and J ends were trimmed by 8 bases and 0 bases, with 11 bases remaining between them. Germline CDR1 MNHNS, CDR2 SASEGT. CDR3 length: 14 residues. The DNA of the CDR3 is TGTGCCAGCCAAATGGGTTATAGCAATCAGCCCCAGCATTTT. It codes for CASQMGYSNQPQHF.

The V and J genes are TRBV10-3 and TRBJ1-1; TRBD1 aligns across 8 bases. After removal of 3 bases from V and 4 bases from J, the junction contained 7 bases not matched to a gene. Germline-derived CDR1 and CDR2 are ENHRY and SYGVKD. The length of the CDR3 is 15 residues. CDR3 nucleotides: TGTGCCATCAGTGATGCCACAGGGGGGAGCACTGAAGCTTTCTTT. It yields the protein CAISDATGGSTEAFF.

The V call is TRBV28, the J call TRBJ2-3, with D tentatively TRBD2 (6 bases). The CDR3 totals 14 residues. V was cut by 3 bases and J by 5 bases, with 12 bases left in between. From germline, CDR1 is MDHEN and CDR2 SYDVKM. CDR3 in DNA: TGTGCCAGCAGTTTGCGTGGGAGGTTAGATACGCAGTATTTT. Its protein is CASSLRGRLDTQYF.

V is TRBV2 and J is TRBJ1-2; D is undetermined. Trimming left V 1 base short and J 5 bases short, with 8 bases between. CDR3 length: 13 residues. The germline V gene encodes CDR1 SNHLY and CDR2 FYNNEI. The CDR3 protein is CASSEVSRYGYTF. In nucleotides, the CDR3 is TGTGCCAGCAGTGAAGTCTCCAGGTATGGCTACACCTTC.

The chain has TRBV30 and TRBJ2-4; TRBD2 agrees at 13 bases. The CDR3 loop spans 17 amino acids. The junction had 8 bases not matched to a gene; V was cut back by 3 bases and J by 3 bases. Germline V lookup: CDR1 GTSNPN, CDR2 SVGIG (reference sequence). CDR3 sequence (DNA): TGTGCCTGGAGCAAAGGACTAGCGGGAGTAGGCAAAAACATTCAGTACTTC. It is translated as CAWSKGLAGVGKNIQYF.

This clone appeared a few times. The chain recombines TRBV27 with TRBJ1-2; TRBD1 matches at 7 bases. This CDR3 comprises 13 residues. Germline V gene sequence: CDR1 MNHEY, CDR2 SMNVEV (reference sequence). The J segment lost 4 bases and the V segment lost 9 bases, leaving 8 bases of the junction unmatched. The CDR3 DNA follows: TGTGCCAGTAGAGGGGGCGACCTCTATGGCTACACCTTC. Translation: CASRGGDLYGYTF.

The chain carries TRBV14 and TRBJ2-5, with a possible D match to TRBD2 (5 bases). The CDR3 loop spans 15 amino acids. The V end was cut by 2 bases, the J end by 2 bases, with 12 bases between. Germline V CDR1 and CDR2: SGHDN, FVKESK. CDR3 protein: CASSQLKAVQETQYF. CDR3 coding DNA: TGTGCCAGCAGCCAATTAAAAGCGGTTCAAGAGACCCAGTACTTC.

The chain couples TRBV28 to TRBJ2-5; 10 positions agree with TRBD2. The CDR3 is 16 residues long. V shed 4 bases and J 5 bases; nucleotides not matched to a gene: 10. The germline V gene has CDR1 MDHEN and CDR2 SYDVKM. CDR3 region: CASSSGLAESGETQYF. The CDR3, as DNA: TGTGCCAGCAGTTCTGGACTAGCGGAGTCTGGGGAGACCCAGTACTTC. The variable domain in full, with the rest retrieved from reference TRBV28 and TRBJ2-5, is DVKVTQSSRYLVKRTGEKVFLECVQDMDHENMFWYRQDPGLGLRLIYFSYDVKMKEKGDIPEGYSVSREKKERFSLILESASTNQTSMYLCASSSGLAESGETQYFGPGTRLLVL.

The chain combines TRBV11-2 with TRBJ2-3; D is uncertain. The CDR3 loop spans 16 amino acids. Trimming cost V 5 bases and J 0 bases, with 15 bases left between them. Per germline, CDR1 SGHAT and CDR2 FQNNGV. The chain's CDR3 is CASSPRLSASTDTQYF. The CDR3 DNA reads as TGTGCCAGCAGCCCAAGACTGAGTGCTAGCACAGATACGCAGTATTTT. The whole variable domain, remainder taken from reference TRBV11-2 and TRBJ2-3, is EAGVAQSPRYKIIEKRQSVAFWCNPISGHATLYWYQQILGQGPKLLIQFQNNGVVDDSQLPKDRFSAERLKGVDSTLKIQPAKLEDSAVYLCASSPRLSASTDTQYFGPGTRLTVL.

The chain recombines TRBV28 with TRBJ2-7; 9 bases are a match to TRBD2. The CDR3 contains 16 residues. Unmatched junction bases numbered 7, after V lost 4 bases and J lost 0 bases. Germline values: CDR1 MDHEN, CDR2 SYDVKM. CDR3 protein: CASSSPTSGISYEQYF. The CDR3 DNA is TGTGCCAGCAGTTCTCCGACTAGCGGTATCTCCTACGAGCAGTACTTC. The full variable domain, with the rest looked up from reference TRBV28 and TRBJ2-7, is DVKVTQSSRYLVKRTGEKVFLECVQDMDHENMFWYRQDPGLGLRLIYFSYDVKMKEKGDIPEGYSVSREKKERFSLILESASTNQTSMYLCASSSPTSGISYEQYFGPGTRLTVT.

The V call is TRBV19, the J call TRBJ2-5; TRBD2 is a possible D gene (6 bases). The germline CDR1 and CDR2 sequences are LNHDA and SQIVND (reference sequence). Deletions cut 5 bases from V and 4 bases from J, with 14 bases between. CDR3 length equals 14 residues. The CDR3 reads CASSRDWGGETQYF. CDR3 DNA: TGTGCCAGTAGTCGGGACTGGGGAGGAGAGACCCAGTACTTC.

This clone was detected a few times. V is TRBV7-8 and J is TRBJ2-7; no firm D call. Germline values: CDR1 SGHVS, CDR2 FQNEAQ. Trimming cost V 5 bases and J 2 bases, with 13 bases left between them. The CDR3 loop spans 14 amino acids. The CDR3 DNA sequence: TGTGCCAGCAGCGGAGCCGGTTGGACCTACGAGCAGTACTTC. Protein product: CASSGAGWTYEQYF.

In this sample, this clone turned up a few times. As DNA, the CDR3 is TGTGCCACCGGCCGGGACAGGGACAGCAATCAGCCCCAGCATTTT. Its translation: CATGRDRDSNQPQHF. This rearrangement joins TRBV5-6 to TRBJ1-5, with TRBD1 matching 9 bases. The CDR3 sequence is 15 residues long. The V and J ends lost 9 bases and 1 base, in that order; junction bases with no gene match: 8. Looked up from germline, CDR1 is SGHDT and CDR2 is YYEEEE.

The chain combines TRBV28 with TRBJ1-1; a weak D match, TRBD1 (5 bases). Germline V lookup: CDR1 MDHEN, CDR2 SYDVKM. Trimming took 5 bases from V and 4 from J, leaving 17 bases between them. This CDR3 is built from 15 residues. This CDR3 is CASSQRDRILTEAFF. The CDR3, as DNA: TGTGCCAGCAGTCAAAGGGACCGAATCCTCACTGAAGCTTTCTTT.